This T cell receptor beta chain comes out of a study of cytomegalovirus exposure and HLA in healthy donors. PCR amplification relied on 60 Vbeta primers (plus 13 Jbeta primers). This table comes from immunoSEQ multiplex PCR, and its TCRdb copy is limited to in-frame clones, with some not included. This sample has 140,000 or so clones, with roughly 77% found just once. As for this clone: No antigen is known for it.

The germline gives CDR1 SGHTA, CDR2 FQGNSA. V lost 3 bases and J lost 6; bases outside the gene matches: 6. This CDR3 region has 14 residues. Overall study results and limits: Indistinguishability led to the exclusion of some V segments, TRBV6-2 and TRBV6-3 included. Later analysis associated a missense DCLRE1C variant with TCR beta V- and J-gene trimming.

The chain recombines TRBV7-2 with TRBJ2-7, with 9 bases that match TRBD1. The receptor was isolated from a woman under 40 in good health and CMV-seronegative. The material sequenced was PBMCs. CDR3 sequence: CASSFTGTGCEQYV. CDR3 in DNA: TGTGCCAGCAGCTTTACCGGGACAGGGTGCGAGCAGTACGTC.